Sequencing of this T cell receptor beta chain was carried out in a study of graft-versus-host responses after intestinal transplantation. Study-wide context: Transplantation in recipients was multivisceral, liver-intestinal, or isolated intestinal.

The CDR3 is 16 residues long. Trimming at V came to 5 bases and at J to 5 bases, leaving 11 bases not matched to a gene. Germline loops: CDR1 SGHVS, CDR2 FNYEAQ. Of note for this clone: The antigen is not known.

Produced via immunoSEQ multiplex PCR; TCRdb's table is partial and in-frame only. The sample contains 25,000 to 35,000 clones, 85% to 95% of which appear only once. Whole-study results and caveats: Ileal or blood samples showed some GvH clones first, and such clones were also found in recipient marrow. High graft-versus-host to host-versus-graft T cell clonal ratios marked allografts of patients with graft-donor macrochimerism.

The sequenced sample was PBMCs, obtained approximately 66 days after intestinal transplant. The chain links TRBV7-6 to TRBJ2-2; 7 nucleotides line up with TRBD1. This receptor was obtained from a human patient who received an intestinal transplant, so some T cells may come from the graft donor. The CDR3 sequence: CASSPQTTGSTGELFF. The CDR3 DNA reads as TGTGCCAGCAGCCCCCAGACGACAGGGAGTACCGGGGAGCTGTTTTTT.